This record covers a single TCR beta chain. The antigen remains undetermined. Germline values: CDR1 SGHTS, CDR2 YDEGEE. Trimming took 0 bases from V and 1 from J, leaving 11 bases between them. CDR3 length equals 16 residues. The sample is drawn from a study of T cell responses to AZD1222 COVID-19 vaccine. Study results and limitations: Clonal diversity may have been underestimated in mostly white British donors. Baseline seropositivity occurred in only a handful of AZD1222 recipients.

TCRdb's table, derived via immunoSEQ multiplex PCR, lists solely in-frame clones and lacks some. The table has around 160,000 clones, 85% to 95% seen once. This chain uses TRBV5-8 with TRBJ1-5, with D unclear. Specimen: peripheral blood, collected on day 0 of MenACWY control vaccination. The origin of this receptor is an adult in good health. The CDR3: CASSLGRAKSNQPQHF. CDR3 in DNA: TGTGCCAGCAGCTTGGGCCGGGCTAAGAGCAATCAGCCCCAGCATTTT.